The next 13 T cell receptor beta chains were all read from a single sample in a study of T cells expressing NK-cell markers. TCRdb processed the 5' RACE reads again and assigns one entry to each CDR3 protein, with no DNA. The repertoire table contains 150,000 to 180,000 distinct CDR3 sequences. The source material was blood T cells: a sorted CD56 or NKG2C T cell subset, CD4+ or CD8+ T cells, or bulk PBMC T cells (not recorded which). The receptors were sampled from a woman aged 45-65 years in good health.

The rearrangement uses TRBV20-1 and TRBJ2-7; TCRdb's D call of TRBD1 is untestable without DNA. The CDR3 contains 14 residues. CDR1 and CDR2 from the germline V gene are DFQATT and SNEGSKA (reference sequence). This CDR3 is CSAREGGGDYEQYF.

The chain joins TRBV11-2 to TRBJ1-1. In germline, CDR1 is SGHAT, CDR2 FQNNGV. The CDR3 runs to 15 residues. The CDR3 sequence: CASSLGRLGNTEAFF. The full variable domain, in which reference TRBV11-2 and TRBJ1-1 provide the parts outside the CDR3, is EAGVAQSPRYKIIEKRQSVAFWCNPISGHATLYWYQQILGQGPKLLIQFQNNGVVDDSQLPKDRFSAERLKGVDSTLKIQPAKLEDSAVYLCASSLGRLGNTEAFFGQGTRLTVV.

The CDR3 spells CASSVGEGGFYEQYF. This chain links TRBV9 with TRBJ2-7; TCRdb proposes TRBD1, but this gene call is untestable without DNA. This CDR3 has 15 amino acids. Germline CDR1 and CDR2: SGDLS and YYNGEE.

The chain carries TRBV7-9 and TRBJ2-5; the D call from TCRdb, TRBD2, cannot be confirmed without DNA. Germline V gene lookup returns CDR1 SEHNR and CDR2 FQNEAQ (reference sequence). CDR3 length: 13 residues. CDR3 amino acids: CASSWGLEETQYF.

This CDR3 is CASSQDGEGAGEQYF. The chain carries TRBV4-1 and TRBJ2-7; the D gene TCRdb calls, TRBD1, cannot be checked with no DNA. The CDR3 is 15 amino acids. Germline loops: CDR1 MGHRA, CDR2 YSYEKL.

The chain carries TRBV5-6 and TRBJ2-1; TCRdb's assignment of TRBD1 cannot be checked, as there is no DNA. Germline V gene data show CDR1 as SGHDT and CDR2 as YYEEEE. The CDR3 contains 12 residues. The CDR3 is CASRYQGDQQFF.

The V gene is TRBV27, the J gene TRBJ1-5; there is no DNA to check the TCRdb D call of TRBD1. The V gene's germline CDR1 is MNHEY and CDR2 SMNVEV (reference sequence). CDR3 length: 15 residues. The CDR3 sequence is CASSTGRGGNQPQHF.

The V and J genes are TRBV5-5 and TRBJ2-1; TCRdb reports TRBD1, a call that lacks DNA to check it against. The CDR3 runs to 13 residues. Germline V gene sequence: CDR1 SGHKS, CDR2 YYEKEE (reference sequence). The CDR3 sequence: CASSPPSSNEQFF.

V is TRBV12-3 or TRBV12-4 and J is TRBJ2-3. This CDR3 comprises 17 residues. CDR3 residues: CASGGLAEMTGTDTQYF.

The chain employs TRBV10-3 and TRBJ2-7; with no DNA, the TCRdb D assignment of TRBD2 cannot be verified. This CDR3 comprises 15 residues. Germline V gene sequence: CDR1 ENHRY, CDR2 SYGVKD. The CDR3 reads CAISELGLAAYEQYF.

The J gene is TRBJ2-5, the V gene TRBV6-2 or TRBV6-3; the TCRdb D gene call, TRBD2, has no DNA to confirm it. Germline loops: CDR1 MNHEY, CDR2 SVGEGT. CDR3 length: 17 amino acids. The CDR3 loop reads CASSSGTSGRAQETQYF.

This chain links TRBV20-1 with TRBJ1-3; TCRdb outputs TRBD1, but without DNA this stays unchecked. The CDR3 has 15 amino acids. CDR1 and CDR2 (germline): DFQATT, SNEGSKA (reference sequence). This CDR3 reads CSARARTDGVDTIYF.

V usage is TRBV7-4 and J usage is TRBJ2-7; checking the TCRdb D call of TRBD2 is not possible without DNA. The CDR3 is made up of 17 amino acids. Looked up from germline, CDR1 is SGHVT and CDR2 is SQSDAQ. The CDR3 loop is CASSWPVTSGSLDEQYF.